This TCR beta chain was identified in a study of T cell responses to AZD1222 COVID-19 vaccine. General study results and limits: Researchers took repertoire samples only after the peak T cell response had come.

Assay: immunoSEQ multiplex PCR; the TCRdb copy retains only in-frame clones and omits some. The sample consists of some 120,000 clones, about nine tenths of them appearing once. The V gene's germline CDR1 is SGHTS and CDR2 YDEGEE. CDR3 length equals 15 residues. The V and J ends lost 2 bases and 7 bases, in that order; junction bases with no gene match: 10. About this clone itself: Its antigen is undetermined.

The sequence was obtained from an adult who received the AZD1222 COVID-19 vaccine. Here the sequenced sample was peripheral blood, taken 28 days after the second AZD1222 dose. The chain employs TRBV5-8 and TRBJ2-7, with 9 bases fitting TRBD1. The CDR3 reads CASSLRPTGGSEQYF. In DNA, the CDR3 is TGTGCCAGCAGCTTACGCCCGACAGGGGGAAGTGAGCAGTACTTC.